Below, 19 T cell receptor beta chains from the same sample are listed, as sequenced in a study of PD-1 blockade in classical Hodgkin lymphoma. All the patients suffered relapse after autologous stem cell transplantation, and brentuximab vedotin exposure differed. CD8+ T cell isolation from thawed PBMCs was performed by magnetic negative selection. TCRdb's table, derived via immunoSEQ multiplex PCR, lists solely in-frame clones and lacks some. The sample has 10,000 to 15,000 clones; roughly 80% are singletons. Sequenced here: CD8+ T cells from blood, sampled at baseline. Source of these receptors: a human donor with classical Hodgkin lymphoma.

This chain connects TRBV4-3 to TRBJ2-5; D is perhaps TRBD1 or TRBD2 (5 bases each). This CDR3 has 15 residues. Germline V gene lookup returns CDR1 LGHNA and CDR2 YSLEER. V lost 0 bases and J lost 5, with 13 bases in between. CDR3 in DNA: TGCGCCAGCAGCCAAGAATCGGGGCGAAGGGAGACCCAGTACTTC. It specifies CASSQESGRRETQYF.

The chain carries TRBV28 and TRBJ1-1, with TRBD1 identical over 8 bases. The V gene's germline CDR1 is MDHEN and CDR2 SYDVKM. The CDR3 loop spans 15 amino acids. V shed 4 bases and J 4 bases; nucleotides not matched to a gene: 8. The CDR3 region has the DNA TGTGCCAGCAGTTCACCGGACAGGGTGAGCACTGAAGCTTTCTTT. Amino acids: CASSSPDRVSTEAFF. The complete variable domain, with remaining parts taken from reference TRBV28 and TRBJ1-1, reads DVKVTQSSRYLVKRTGEKVFLECVQDMDHENMFWYRQDPGLGLRLIYFSYDVKMKEKGDIPEGYSVSREKKERFSLILESASTNQTSMYLCASSSPDRVSTEAFFGQGTRLTVV.

The V and J genes are TRBV6-5 and TRBJ2-7; D unclear. This CDR3 is 13 amino acids long. V lost 4 bases, J lost 2 bases, and 9 bases lay in between. The germline V gene encodes CDR1 MNHEY and CDR2 SVGAGI. This chain's CDR3 is CASSFAPTYEQYF. In DNA form, the CDR3 reads TGTGCCAGCAGTTTTGCTCCTACCTACGAGCAGTACTTC.

This clone has only a few counts. The chain joins TRBV6-6 to TRBJ1-2, with 9 nucleotides matching TRBD1. Unmatched junction bases numbered 11, after V lost 7 bases and J lost 5 bases. This CDR3 is built from 15 residues. The germline V gene has CDR1 MNHNY and CDR2 SVGAGI (reference sequence). The chain's CDR3 is CASTIEGQGVYGYTF. In nucleotides, the CDR3 is TGTGCCAGCACCATAGAGGGACAGGGTGTTTATGGCTACACCTTC.

The chain recombines TRBV6-5 with TRBJ2-7; perhaps TRBD1 as D (5 bases). Per the germline V gene, CDR1 is MNHEY and CDR2 is SVGAGI. The length of the CDR3 is 13 residues. The ends were cut back, 5 bases at V and 6 bases at J, with 14 bases in the middle. The CDR3 loop reads CASSLDSGIEQYF. The DNA of the CDR3 is TGTGCCAGCAGTCTAGACTCAGGGATCGAGCAGTACTTC.

The chain has TRBV13 and TRBJ1-1; D ambiguous. Germline-derived CDR1 and CDR2 are PRHDT and FYEKMQ (reference sequence). The CDR3 runs 13 residues. V lost 7 bases and J lost 3, with 12 bases in between. CDR3 DNA sequence: TGTGCCAGCACCGACCGCGAATACACTGAAGCTTTCTTT. It yields the protein CASTDREYTEAFF.

J is TRBJ1-4 and V is TRBV6-1, with TRBD1 identical over 7 bases. Looked up from germline, CDR1 is MNHNS and CDR2 is SASEGT. This CDR3 has 15 amino acids. J lost 0 bases, V lost 6 bases, and 4 bases had no gene match. Here the CDR3 reads CASSMTGTTNEKLFF. For the CDR3, the DNA is TGTGCCAGCAGCATGACAGGGACAACTAATGAAAAACTGTTTTTT.

The J gene is TRBJ2-5, the V gene TRBV5-4; D is unclear. CDR1 is SGHNT and CDR2 is YYREEE in the germline V gene (reference sequence). There are 14 residues in the CDR3. Trimming took off 0 bases at V and 3 bases at J, with 9 bases between the two ends. The CDR3 region is CASSLVNNKETQYF. In DNA, the CDR3 is TGTGCCAGCAGCTTGGTAAACAACAAAGAGACCCAGTACTTC.

The chain recombines TRBV27 with TRBJ1-5, with D tentatively TRBD1 (5 bases). Germline V gene data show CDR1 as MNHEY and CDR2 as SMNVEV (reference sequence). V was trimmed by 5 bases and J by 7 bases, leaving 12 bases between them. The CDR3 runs to 13 residues. The CDR3 DNA sequence: TGTGCCAGCAGTGCCAGGGTAGGGCAGCCCCAGCATTTT. It codes for CASSARVGQPQHF.

This chain connects TRBV6-5 to TRBJ1-2, with a weak D call TRBD1 (5 bases). In germline, CDR1 is MNHEY, CDR2 SVGAGI. The CDR3 has 14 residues. Trimming stripped 2 bases from V and 4 bases from J, with 11 bases between. The CDR3 spells CASSYAGRGYGYTF. The CDR3 nucleotides are TGTGCCAGCAGTTACGCAGGGAGAGGCTATGGCTACACCTTC.

The CDR3 loop is CASSGRTSGGYNEQFF. CDR3 in DNA: TGTGCCAGCAGCGGACGGACTAGCGGGGGGTACAATGAGCAGTTCTTC. The chain joins TRBV7-8 to TRBJ2-1; 14 positions agree with TRBD2. V gave up 5 bases and J gave up 4 bases; unmatched junction bases: 4. Germline lookup yields CDR1 SGHVS and CDR2 FQNEAQ. The CDR3 is 16 residues long. The complete variable domain, with remaining parts taken from reference TRBV7-8 and TRBJ2-1, reads GAGVSQSPRYKVAKRGQDVALRCDPISGHVSLFWYQQALGQGPEFLTYFQNEAQLDKSGLPSDRFFAERPEGSVSTLKIQRTQQEDSAVYLCASSGRTSGGYNEQFFGPGTRLTVL.

The V gene is TRBV9, the J gene TRBJ2-7, with D tentatively TRBD1 (5 bases). V lost 4 bases and J lost 0, with 14 bases in between. Germline loops: CDR1 SGDLS, CDR2 YYNGEE. There are 15 residues in the CDR3. For the CDR3, the DNA is TGTGCCAGCAGCAGGGATATGGGGCACTCCTACGAGCAGTACTTC. This gives the protein CASSRDMGHSYEQYF.

The chain recombines TRBV19 with TRBJ1-1; D not resolved. The CDR3 is 12 residues long. Germline V gene sequence: CDR1 LNHDA, CDR2 SQIVND (reference sequence). The V and J ends lost 9 bases and 4 bases respectively, with 12 bases between them. The CDR3 DNA reads as TGTGCCAGCTCCTATAGGGCCACTGAAGCTTTCTTT. It yields the protein CASSYRATEAFF.

The rearrangement joins TRBV15 to TRBJ2-1, with 11 bases identical to TRBD1. The CDR3 runs 13 residues. The germline CDR1 and CDR2 sequences are LNHNV and YYDKDF (reference sequence). V lost 8 bases to trimming and J lost 8 bases; unmatched junction nucleotides: 5. The CDR3 sequence: CATGTGGRDEQFF. In DNA form, the CDR3 reads TGTGCCACCGGGACAGGGGGTCGGGATGAGCAGTTCTTC.

The chain uses TRBV5-6 and TRBJ1-1, with D perhaps TRBD1 (5 bases). This CDR3 spans 15 amino acids. Trimming cost V 3 bases and J 4 bases, with 16 bases left between them. Germline V gene data show CDR1 as SGHDT and CDR2 as YYEEEE. The DNA for the CDR3 is TGTGCCAGCAGCTGGCCCCGAGGGGCGGGCACTGAAGCTTTCTTT. Translating it yields CASSWPRGAGTEAFF.

The chain has TRBV11-1 and TRBJ1-2, with a tentative D call TRBD1 (5 bases). Trimming took off 3 bases at V and 8 bases at J, with 13 bases between the two ends. Looked up from germline, CDR1 is SGHAT and CDR2 is FQDESV (reference sequence). The CDR3 is 13 residues long. The CDR3 nucleotides are TGTGCCAGCAGCTTCGTTTGGGGGGGAGGCTACACCTTC. It is translated as CASSFVWGGGYTF.

The J gene is TRBJ2-7, the V gene TRBV15; the match to TRBD1 covers 7 bases. V shed 3 bases, J shed 1 base, and the junction held 6 bases outside the gene matches. Per germline, CDR1 LNHNV and CDR2 YYDKDF (reference sequence). This CDR3 comprises 15 residues. CDR3 nucleotide sequence: TGTGCCACCAGCAGGGATGACAGGGCATCCTACGAGCAGTACTTC. Its translation: CATSRDDRASYEQYF.

CDR3 in amino acids: CASSESRGINTEAFF. The CDR3 DNA reads TGTGCCAGCAGTGAATCAAGGGGGATTAACACTGAAGCTTTCTTT. V usage is TRBV25-1 and J usage is TRBJ1-1; tentatively, D is TRBD1 (6 bases). Germline V lookup: CDR1 MGHDK, CDR2 SYGVNS. V lost 1 base, J lost 2 bases, and 11 bases lay in between. The CDR3 is 15 residues long.

There are a few counts of this clone. The V and J genes are TRBV9 and TRBJ1-4; D is unresolved. Germline loops: CDR1 SGDLS, CDR2 YYNGEE. CDR3 length: 15 residues. V shed 0 bases and J shed 8 bases, with 14 bases lying between them. The CDR3 here is CASSVGRQRREKLFF. The CDR3 region has the DNA TGTGCCAGCAGCGTAGGAAGGCAGAGGAGGGAAAAACTGTTTTTT.